The sequence of this TCR beta chain was determined in a study of identical twins. This CDR3 spans 14 amino acids. The V gene's germline CDR1 is LGHDT and CDR2 YNNKEL (reference sequence). V was trimmed by 1 base and J by 4 bases, leaving 11 bases between them. TCRdb re-called the 5' RACE reads through MiXCR, storing one row per CDR3 protein. The data hold 600,000 to 800,000 distinct CDR3 sequences, with 21% observed a single time. A further study also used this sample, focusing on T cells expressing NK-cell markers. That investigation notes: The study drew TCR beta repertoires from sorted CD3+CD56+NKG2C+, CD3+CD56+NKG2C- and CD3+CD56-NKG2C+ T cells. Serological testing identified most of the eight sequenced donors as HCMV-seropositive and one as seronegative. In several donors, dominant clonotypes made up about 25-65% of CD3+CD56-NKG2C+ cells.

The receptor comes from a woman aged 18-29 years in good health. Sequenced material: PBMCs. This chain uses TRBV3-1 with TRBJ2-7, with D unresolved. CDR3 in amino acids: CASSQGGWGYEQYF. DNA of the CDR3: TGTGCCAGCAGCCAAGGTGGTTGGGGATACGAGCAGTACTTC.